These T cell receptor beta chains were read from a single sample in a study of CD8+ T cells in alopecia areata. Here immunoSEQ multiplex PCR was the method, and the copy in TCRdb shows in-frame clones only, minus some. The table has about 150,000 clones, 62% seen once. The sequenced material came from CD8+ T cells sorted from blood. These TCRs come from a human donor in good health. The CDR3 runs from the conserved cysteine through the conserved F or W. A D gene is named only where the DNA matches it firmly. Clone size, where shown, is once, few, many, or a class for clones that have expanded.

j_gene: TRBJ1-5
v_gene: TRBV15
abundance: NA
d_gene: NA
CDR3nt: TGTGCCACCAGCAGAGCGGCTAATCAGCCCCAGCATTTT
CDR3aa: CATSRAANQPQHF

j_gene: TRBJ2-1
v_gene: TRBV27
abundance: NA
d_gene: TRBD2
CDR3nt: TGTGCCAGCAGCCAACAAATATTGGGAGCGGGAGGGAAGAATGAGCAGTTCTTC
CDR3aa: CASSQQILGAGGKNEQFF

j_gene: TRBJ2-5
v_gene: TRBV2
abundance: NA
d_gene: TRBD2
CDR3nt: TGTGCCAGCAGCGAAGCACTGGGACTAGCAGAACGGACCCAGTACTTC
CDR3aa: CASSEALGLAERTQYF

j_gene: TRBJ1-5
v_gene: TRBV29-1
abundance: few
d_gene: TRBD1
CDR3nt: TGCAGCGTTGTACAGGGGGATCAGCCCCAGCATTTT
CDR3aa: CSVVQGDQPQHF

j_gene: TRBJ2-4
v_gene: TRBV5-1
abundance: NA
d_gene: NA
CDR3nt: TGCGCCAGCAGCCGGGGGCGGGGGAAAAACATTCAGTACTTC
CDR3aa: CASSRGRGKNIQYF

j_gene: TRBJ2-7
v_gene: TRBV5-6
abundance: NA
d_gene: NA
CDR3nt: TGTGCCAGCAGTTTAAGCTCCTACGAGCAGTACTTC
CDR3aa: CASSLSSYEQYF

j_gene: TRBJ2-7
v_gene: TRBV29-1
abundance: few
d_gene: NA
CDR3nt: TGCAGCGTTGTTGAGGAATCCTCCGAGCAGTACTTC
CDR3aa: CSVVEESSEQYF

j_gene: TRBJ2-7
v_gene: TRBV2
abundance: NA
d_gene: TRBD2
CDR3nt: TGTGCCAGCACCCTCTCTAGCGGGACGCGGGAGCAGTACTTC
CDR3aa: CASTLSSGTREQYF

j_gene: TRBJ2-3
v_gene: TRBV25-1
abundance: NA
d_gene: TRBD1
CDR3nt: TGTGCCAGCAACTCATGGGACAGGGCGAGGGGCGATACGCAGTATTTT
CDR3aa: CASNSWDRARGDTQYF

j_gene: TRBJ2-3
v_gene: TRBV29-1
abundance: few
d_gene: TRBD2
CDR3nt: TGCAGCGTTGAAGAAGTGGGAAGACTGACTAGCTACACAGATACGCAGTATTTT
CDR3aa: CSVEEVGRLTSYTDTQYF

j_gene: TRBJ1-2
v_gene: TRBV25-1
abundance: few
d_gene: NA
CDR3nt: TGTGCCAGCCGCCTATCAACTCTTGAAGGCTACACCTTC
CDR3aa: CASRLSTLEGYTF

j_gene: TRBJ2-3
v_gene: TRBV29-1
abundance: NA
d_gene: NA
CDR3nt: TGCAGCGTTGAAGGGGGAAATACGCAGTATTTT
CDR3aa: CSVEGGNTQYF

j_gene: TRBJ2-7
v_gene: TRBV27
abundance: NA
d_gene: NA
CDR3nt: TGTGCCAGCAGTCCGCTGACAGTGTACGAGCAGTACTTC
CDR3aa: CASSPLTVYEQYF

j_gene: TRBJ2-7
v_gene: TRBV23-1
abundance: few
d_gene: NA
CDR3nt: TGCGCCAGCAGTCAAGACACCTACGAGCAGTACTTC
CDR3aa: CASSQDTYEQYF

j_gene: TRBJ2-6
v_gene: TRBV25-1
abundance: once
d_gene: NA
CDR3nt: TGTGCCAGCAGTGAATATGGAACCAACTCTGGGGCCAACGTCCTGACTTTC
CDR3aa: CASSEYGTNSGANVLTF

j_gene: TRBJ2-7
v_gene: TRBV7-9
abundance: few
d_gene: NA
CDR3nt: TGTGCCAGCAGCCCTCAGGGGACCTACGAGCAGTACTTC
CDR3aa: CASSPQGTYEQYF

j_gene: TRBJ2-1
v_gene: TRBV23-1
abundance: few
d_gene: TRBD2
CDR3nt: TGCGCCAGCAGTCAATCGACAGAGCGGGACTTCCTGTGGGGGCAGTTCTTC
CDR3aa: CASSQSTERDFLWGQFF

j_gene: TRBJ2-1
v_gene: TRBV5-6
abundance: NA
d_gene: NA
CDR3nt: TGTGCCAGCAGCTTTAGCTCGGGCTACAATGAGCAGTTCTTC
CDR3aa: CASSFSSGYNEQFF

j_gene: TRBJ2-7
v_gene: TRBV4-1
abundance: NA
d_gene: NA
CDR3nt: TGCGCCAGCAGCCAAGTCGTGGAGTCTGAGCAGTACTTC
CDR3aa: CASSQVVESEQYF

j_gene: TRBJ2-2
v_gene: TRBV29-1
abundance: NA
d_gene: NA
CDR3nt: TGCAGCGTTAACACCGGGACCGGGGAGCTGTTTTTT
CDR3aa: CSVNTGTGELFF

j_gene: TRBJ1-2
v_gene: TRBV7-8
abundance: NA
d_gene: NA
CDR3nt: TGTGCCAGCAGCTTAGGGGGAGGGGCGGCATATGGCTACACCTTC
CDR3aa: CASSLGGGAAYGYTF

j_gene: TRBJ1-5
v_gene: TRBV2
abundance: once
d_gene: NA
CDR3nt: TGTGCCAGCCGACTCCTACAGGGCGTCAATCAGCCCCAGCATTTT
CDR3aa: CASRLLQGVNQPQHF

j_gene: TRBJ2-7
v_gene: TRBV28
abundance: NA
d_gene: NA
CDR3nt: TGTGCCAGCAGTTCGCCGACCTACGAGCAGTACTTC
CDR3aa: CASSSPTYEQYF

j_gene: TRBJ1-1
v_gene: TRBV29-1
abundance: few
d_gene: NA
CDR3nt: TGCAGCGTTGTGGGCACTGAAGCTTTCTTT
CDR3aa: CSVVGTEAFF

j_gene: TRBJ2-1
v_gene: TRBV29-1
abundance: NA
d_gene: TRBD2
CDR3nt: TGCAGCGTGGAGGGGACTAGCGGGATGGTAGGTGAGCAGTTCTTC
CDR3aa: CSVEGTSGMVGEQFF

j_gene: TRBJ2-1
v_gene: TRBV6-5
abundance: NA
d_gene: NA
CDR3nt: TGTGCCAGCAGTTACTACCCGATTCCCGGCGGTGAGCAGTTCTTC
CDR3aa: CASSYYPIPGGEQFF

j_gene: TRBJ2-7
v_gene: TRBV13
abundance: NA
d_gene: TRBD1
CDR3nt: TGTGCCAGCAGCGTCCACAGGGGCGGCGAGCAGTACTTC
CDR3aa: CASSVHRGGEQYF

j_gene: TRBJ1-1
v_gene: TRBV6-5
abundance: NA
d_gene: NA
CDR3nt: TGTGCCAGCACAACCATGAACACTGAAGCTTTCTTT
CDR3aa: CASTTMNTEAFF

j_gene: TRBJ1-5
v_gene: TRBV13
abundance: NA
d_gene: TRBD1
CDR3nt: TGTGCCAGCAGCCCACAGGGGCATCAGCCCCAGCATTTT
CDR3aa: CASSPQGHQPQHF

j_gene: TRBJ1-2
v_gene: TRBV6-5
abundance: NA
d_gene: TRBD1
CDR3nt: TGTGCCAGCAGTTACGGCCGGACAGGGGCTGGCTACACCTTC
CDR3aa: CASSYGRTGAGYTF

j_gene: TRBJ1-2
v_gene: TRBV7-2
abundance: NA
d_gene: TRBD1
CDR3nt: TGTGCCAGCAGGGCAGGGGGCTATGTTAACTATGGCTACACCTTC
CDR3aa: CASRAGGYVNYGYTF

j_gene: TRBJ2-4
v_gene: TRBV9
abundance: NA
d_gene: NA
CDR3nt: TGTGCCAGCAGCCCCGGAGGGAGCGCGCCCTTAAACATTCAGTACTTC
CDR3aa: CASSPGGSAPLNIQYF

j_gene: TRBJ2-5
v_gene: TRBV4-1
abundance: NA
d_gene: NA
CDR3nt: TGCGCCAGCAGCCAAGATCAGGGAGCAGAGACCCAGTACTTC
CDR3aa: CASSQDQGAETQYF

j_gene: TRBJ2-7
v_gene: TRBV9
abundance: few
d_gene: NA
CDR3nt: TGTGCCAGCAGCGTAGGTAGCGGAGACAGCTACGAGCAGTACTTC
CDR3aa: CASSVGSGDSYEQYF

j_gene: TRBJ1-1
v_gene: TRBV9
abundance: NA
d_gene: TRBD1
CDR3nt: TGTGCCAGCAGCGTAGGCGAGGGCAGGGGGCATCCTGAAGCTTTCTTT
CDR3aa: CASSVGEGRGHPEAFF

j_gene: TRBJ2-3
v_gene: TRBV7-8
abundance: NA
d_gene: NA
CDR3nt: TGTGCCAGCAGCAACTTTGCAAGCGGGACAGATACGCAGTATTTT
CDR3aa: CASSNFASGTDTQYF

j_gene: TRBJ2-3
v_gene: TRBV29-1
abundance: NA
d_gene: NA
CDR3nt: TGCAGCGTTGAAGGGCGCTATGATACGCAGTATTTT
CDR3aa: CSVEGRYDTQYF

j_gene: TRBJ2-7
v_gene: TRBV2
abundance: many
d_gene: NA
CDR3nt: TGTGCCAGCACCCCCGCCCCTTACAGGGACGCCTACGAGCAGTACTTC
CDR3aa: CASTPAPYRDAYEQYF

j_gene: TRBJ2-7
v_gene: TRBV6-1
abundance: NA
d_gene: NA
CDR3nt: TGTGCCAGCAGTGAGGCTGACACCTACGAGCAGTACTTC
CDR3aa: CASSEADTYEQYF

j_gene: TRBJ2-2
v_gene: TRBV5-1
abundance: NA
d_gene: TRBD2
CDR3nt: TGCGCCAGCAGCTTGGGACTAGCGGGAGACTACCAAAACACCGGGGAGCTGTTTTTT
CDR3aa: CASSLGLAGDYQNTGELFF

j_gene: TRBJ2-7
v_gene: TRBV5-4
abundance: NA
d_gene: TRBD2
CDR3nt: TGTGCCAGCAGCTCTCGGCGGGAGTACCACGAGCAGTACTTC
CDR3aa: CASSSRREYHEQYF

j_gene: TRBJ1-2
v_gene: TRBV13
abundance: NA
d_gene: TRBD1
CDR3nt: TGTGCCAGCAGCTCCCGGACAGGAGACCCTAACTATGGCTACACCTTC
CDR3aa: CASSSRTGDPNYGYTF

j_gene: TRBJ2-7
v_gene: TRBV15
abundance: NA
d_gene: NA
CDR3nt: TGTGCCACCAGCATCACCCCTTTCCCCGAGCAGTACTTC
CDR3aa: CATSITPFPEQYF

j_gene: TRBJ2-1
v_gene: TRBV29-1
abundance: once
d_gene: TRBD1
CDR3nt: TGCAGCGTTGACGATTGGACAGGGGACAATGAGCAGTTCTTC
CDR3aa: CSVDDWTGDNEQFF

j_gene: TRBJ2-3
v_gene: TRBV30
abundance: NA
d_gene: TRBD2
CDR3nt: TGTGCCTGGAGTGTAGCGGGAGGCACAGATACGCAGTATTTT
CDR3aa: CAWSVAGGTDTQYF

j_gene: TRBJ2-3
v_gene: TRBV29-1
abundance: NA
d_gene: TRBD2
CDR3nt: TGCAGCGTTGATAGACTAGCGGGAGAAGGAGCATTAGATACGCGGTATTTT
CDR3aa: CSVDRLAGEGALDTRYF

j_gene: TRBJ1-2
v_gene: TRBV13
abundance: NA
d_gene: NA
CDR3nt: TGTGCCAGCAGCTTAGGCGGGATCAGGGACGGCTACACCTTC
CDR3aa: CASSLGGIRDGYTF